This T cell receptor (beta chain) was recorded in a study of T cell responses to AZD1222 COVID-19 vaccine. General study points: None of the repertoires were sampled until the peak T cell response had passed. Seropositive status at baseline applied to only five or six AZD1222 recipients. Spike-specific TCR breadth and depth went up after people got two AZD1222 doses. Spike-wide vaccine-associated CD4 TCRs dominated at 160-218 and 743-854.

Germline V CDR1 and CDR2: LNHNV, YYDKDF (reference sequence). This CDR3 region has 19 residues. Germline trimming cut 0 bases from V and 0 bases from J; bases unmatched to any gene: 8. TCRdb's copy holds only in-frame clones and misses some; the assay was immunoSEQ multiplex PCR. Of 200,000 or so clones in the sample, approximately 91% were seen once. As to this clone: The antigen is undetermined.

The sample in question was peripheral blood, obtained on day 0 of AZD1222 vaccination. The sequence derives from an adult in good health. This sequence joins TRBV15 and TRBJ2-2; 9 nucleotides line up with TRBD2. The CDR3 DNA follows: TGTGCCACCAGCAGAGATTCGGTAGCGGGGGCCGCGAACACCGGGGAGCTGTTTTTT. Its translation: CATSRDSVAGAANTGELFF.